This TCR beta chain was sequenced for a study of blood T cell repertoires in COVID-19. Study information: PBMCs, B-cell-depleted T cells, or T cells provided the cDNA or gDNA that made up the material.

Looked up from germline, CDR1 is LGHDT and CDR2 is YNNKEL (reference sequence). The CDR3 length is 16 residues. V dropped 1 base and J dropped 9; count of bases not matched to a gene: 5. Participants reported their clinical history, and cohort assignment relied on those reports. Up to 2 weeks before entering the study, exposed participants had met a COVID-19 case. Authors' methods: Amplification of reference gene primers was used by the study to estimate nucleated cell counts. Generated by immunoSEQ multiplex PCR, the TCRdb table keeps only in-frame clones and is missing some. V, J and clone size are taken as reported in that table, and D and trimming were inferred from the DNA itself. Of over 200,000 clones listed, approximately 88% are singletons.

This sequence originates from a woman aged 30 to 39 who had been exposed to COVID-19. The rearrangement links TRBV3-1 (or the pseudogene TRBV3-2) to TRBJ2-1; 14 nucleotides match TRBD2. Material for sequencing was PBMCs or T cells enriched from blood (not recorded which). The CDR3, as DNA: TGTGCCAGCAGCCAAGTTGGGACTAGCGGGAGTGGTGAGCAGTTCTTC. This encodes CASSQVGTSGSGEQFF.